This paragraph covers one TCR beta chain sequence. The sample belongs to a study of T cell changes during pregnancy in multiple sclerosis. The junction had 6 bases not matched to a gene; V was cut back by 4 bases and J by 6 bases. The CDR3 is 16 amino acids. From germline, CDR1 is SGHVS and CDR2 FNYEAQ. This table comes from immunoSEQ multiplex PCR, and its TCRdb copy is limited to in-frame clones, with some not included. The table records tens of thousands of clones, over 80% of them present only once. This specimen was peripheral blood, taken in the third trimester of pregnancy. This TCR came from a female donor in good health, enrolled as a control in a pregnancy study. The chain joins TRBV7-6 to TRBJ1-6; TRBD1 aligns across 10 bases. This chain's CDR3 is CASSSGTGEINSPLHF. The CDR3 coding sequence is TGTGCCAGCAGCTCCGGGACAGGGGAAATTAATTCACCCCTCCACTTT.